A single sample is the source of the 32 T cell receptor beta chains below, sequenced in a study of immune evolution from preneoplasia to lung adenocarcinoma. Profiling relied on immunoSEQ multiplex PCR, and the TCRdb table lists in-frame clones only, not all of them. The top ten hold 18% of the sample, which has approximately 6,900 clones, under 85% seen once. The sample consisted of FFPE adjacent normal lung tissue. The source is a person aged 65-85 years with lung adenocarcinoma.

The genes are TRBV7-3 and TRBJ1-1; D is unclear. From germline, CDR1 is SGHTA and CDR2 FQGTGA. The CDR3 has 13 amino acids. The germline V and J ends were trimmed by 5 bases and 6 bases, with 13 bases remaining between them. The CDR3 spells CASSLNKGAEAFF. Here the CDR3 DNA reads TGTGCCAGCAGCCTCAACAAAGGCGCTGAAGCTTTCTTT.

V and J are TRBV2 and TRBJ1-4; D remains ambiguous. This CDR3 is 16 amino acids long. The germline CDR1 and CDR2 sequences are SNHLY and FYNNEI. V lost 6 bases and J lost 3, with 17 bases in between. The CDR3 sequence: CASRTGLQAANEKLFF. CDR3 nucleotide sequence: TGTGCCAGCAGAACCGGCCTCCAGGCAGCTAATGAAAAACTGTTTTTT.

The rearrangement joins TRBV4-2 to TRBJ2-7; D is uncertain. V lost 1 base and J lost 5, with 6 bases in between. The CDR3 is made up of 12 amino acids. Germline CDR1 LGHNA, CDR2 YNFKEQ. CDR3 region: CASSQVANEQYF. The CDR3 nucleotides are TGTGCCAGCAGCCAAGTAGCAAACGAGCAGTACTTC.

The chain has TRBV29-1 and TRBJ2-2, with a possible D match to TRBD2 (5 bases). The CDR3 covers 13 residues. CDR1 is SQVTM, CDR2 ANQGSEA, per germline. Trimming took off 7 bases at V and 0 bases at J, with 9 bases between the two ends. The CDR3 here is CSGWTANTGELFF. Here the CDR3 DNA reads TGCAGCGGGTGGACTGCGAACACCGGGGAGCTGTTTTTT.

The chain has TRBV9 and TRBJ2-1, with D hard to call. Trimming took off 0 bases at V and 0 bases at J, with 7 bases between the two ends. This CDR3 comprises 15 residues. The germline CDR1 and CDR2 sequences are SGDLS and YYNGEE. The DNA for the CDR3 is TGTGCCAGCAGCGTAGAACCGGGCTCCTACAATGAGCAGTTCTTC. This encodes CASSVEPGSYNEQFF.

J is TRBJ1-2 and V is TRBV4-2; TRBD1 matches at 7 bases. The length of the CDR3 is 15 residues. Germline CDR1 reads LGHNA; CDR2 reads YNFKEQ. With 4 bases clipped from V and 6 bases from J, the junction kept 11 bases outside the gene matches. For the CDR3, the DNA is TGTGCCAGCAGCCTAATCGAGGGGGCTAGCGATGGCTACACCTTC. This sequence encodes CASSLIEGASDGYTF.

V is TRBV6-1 and J is TRBJ2-5; 9 bases align to TRBD1. Germline V CDR1 and CDR2: MNHNS, SASEGT. The CDR3 is 15 residues long. Trimming at V came to 5 bases and at J to 5 bases, leaving 9 bases not matched to a gene. CDR3 bases: TGTGCCAGCAGTCCCCTGACAGGGGGTGGTGAGACCCAGTACTTC. This translates into CASSPLTGGGETQYF.

The V call is TRBV30, the J call TRBJ2-3; D is unclear. The germline V and J ends were trimmed by 5 bases and 6 bases, with 6 bases remaining between them. The CDR3 consists of 10 residues. CDR1 and CDR2 from the germline V gene are GTSNPN and SVGIG (reference sequence). The CDR3 coding sequence is TGTGCCTGGGGCCTTGATACGCAGTATTTT. It specifies CAWGLDTQYF.

Worth noting for this clone: In the same sample, other DNA sequences code for this CDR3. V usage is TRBV6-1 and J usage is TRBJ1-2, with 7 bases aligning to TRBD1. This CDR3 contains 15 residues. The V and J ends lost 1 base and 2 bases, in that order; junction bases with no gene match: 4. Germline V gives CDR1 MNHNS, CDR2 SASEGT. CDR3 in amino acids: CASSEGRTGNYGYTF. Written as DNA, the CDR3 is TGTGCCAGCAGTGAAGGTCGGACAGGAAACTATGGCTACACCTTC.

This clone is medium-sized by share. Other DNA sequences from this sample encode an identical CDR3 as well. This chain connects TRBV5-4 to TRBJ2-2; perhaps D is TRBD1 or TRBD2 (5 bases each). The CDR3 loop spans 16 amino acids. CDR1 is SGHNT and CDR2 is YYREEE in the germline V gene (reference sequence). Deletions cut 0 bases from V and 3 bases from J, with 12 bases between. This chain's CDR3 is CASSLVRGADTGELFF. The CDR3 DNA reads as TGTGCCAGCAGCTTGGTGCGAGGGGCGGACACCGGGGAGCTGTTTTTT.

For the CDR3, the DNA is TGTGCCAGCAGCTTACGGCAGGGGGCAACTAATGAAAAACTGTTTTTT. This translates into CASSLRQGATNEKLFF. The V gene is TRBV7-9, the J gene TRBJ1-4; the match to TRBD1 covers 7 bases. V gave up 2 bases and J gave up 0 bases; unmatched junction bases: 3. This CDR3 spans 16 amino acids. CDR1 and CDR2 (germline): SEHNR, FQNEAQ (reference sequence). Combining the CDR3 with reference TRBV7-9 and TRBJ1-4 gives the whole variable domain DTGVSQNPRHKITKRGQNVTFRCDPISEHNRLYWYRQTLGQGPEFLTYFQNEAQLEKSRLLSDRFSAERPKGSFSTLEIQRTEQGDSAMYLCASSLRQGATNEKLFFGSGTQLSVL.

The J gene is TRBJ1-5, the V gene TRBV7-2; D perhaps matches TRBD1 (6 bases). Germline V CDR1 and CDR2: SGHTA, FQGNSA. CDR3 size: 14 residues. V lost 5 bases and J 5 bases, leaving 13 bases between the germline ends. In DNA form, the CDR3 reads TGTGCCAGCAGCCCCTGGACAGCCGATCAGCCCCAGCATTTT. This sequence encodes CASSPWTADQPQHF.

V and J are TRBV7-6 and TRBJ1-2; D is unclear. The V gene lost 5 bases and the J gene lost 5 bases, with 18 bases spanning the gap. Germline V lookup: CDR1 SGHVS, CDR2 FNYEAQ. The CDR3 consists of 15 residues. The CDR3 sequence is CASSARPGSWYGYTF. The CDR3 DNA is TGTGCCAGCAGCGCTAGACCGGGCAGTTGGTATGGCTACACCTTC.

This chain links TRBV29-1 with TRBJ2-7; a possible D gene is TRBD1 (6 bases). This CDR3 spans 11 amino acids. Germline V gene sequence: CDR1 SQVTM, CDR2 ANQGSEA. The V gene lost 5 bases and the J gene lost 7 bases, with 12 bases spanning the gap. The CDR3 nucleotides are TGCAGCGTTCAGGGGCTGGCGGAGCAGTACTTC. Translation gives CSVQGLAEQYF.

V gene TRBV5-4 combines with J gene TRBJ2-3; 8 nucleotides line up with TRBD2. J lost 0 bases, V lost 4 bases, and 7 bases had no gene match. This CDR3 spans 16 amino acids. Germline values: CDR1 SGHNT, CDR2 YYREEE (reference sequence). As DNA, the CDR3 is TGTGCCAGCAGCCCCCCCACTAGCGGAAGCACAGATACGCAGTATTTT. It yields the protein CASSPPTSGSTDTQYF. The full variable domain, completed using reference TRBV5-4 and TRBJ2-3, is ETGVTQSPTHLIKTRGQQVTLRCSSQSGHNTVSWYQQALGQGPQFIFQYYREEENGRGNFPPRFSGLQFPNYSSELNVNALELDDSALYLCASSPPTSGSTDTQYFGPGTRLTVL.

This clone occurred once. The rearrangement uses TRBV7-9 and TRBJ2-3, with TRBD2 matching 7 bases. J was trimmed by 4 bases and V by 4 bases; bases with no gene match: 2. Germline CDR1 is SEHNR and CDR2 is FQNEAQ (reference sequence). This CDR3 is built from 13 residues. CDR3 nucleotides: TGTGCCAGCAGCTATGGGGGGGCAGATACGCAGTATTTT. Its protein product is CASSYGGADTQYF. Complete variable domain (other parts from reference TRBV7-9 and TRBJ2-3): DTGVSQNPRHKITKRGQNVTFRCDPISEHNRLYWYRQTLGQGPEFLTYFQNEAQLEKSRLLSDRFSAERPKGSFSTLEIQRTEQGDSAMYLCASSYGGADTQYFGPGTRLTVL.

This rearrangement joins TRBV5-5 to TRBJ2-3; tentatively, D is TRBD1 or TRBD2 (5 bases each). V lost 1 base, J lost 3 bases, and 12 bases lay in between. CDR1 SGHKS and CDR2 YYEKEE come from the germline V gene (reference sequence). The CDR3 runs 15 residues. The CDR3 sequence: CASSLLGVYTDTQYF. Here the CDR3 DNA reads TGTGCCAGCAGCTTGTTGGGGGTATATACAGATACGCAGTATTTT.

The chain is built from TRBV20-1 and TRBJ1-1; no firm D call. The CDR3 sequence is 11 residues long. V shed 5 bases and J shed 1 base, with 5 bases lying between them. Germline-derived CDR1 and CDR2 are DFQATT and SNEGSKA (reference sequence). The CDR3 reads CSALKNTEAFF. The CDR3 nucleotides read TGCAGTGCTCTCAAGAACACTGAAGCTTTCTTT.

The V call is TRBV7-6, the J call TRBJ2-1; D call uncertain. CDR3 length: 14 residues. V was pared by 6 bases and J by 7 bases, with 16 bases between. The V gene's germline CDR1 is SGHVS and CDR2 FNYEAQ. This CDR3 is CASRSVGSANEQFF. Here the CDR3 DNA reads TGTGCCAGCAGGAGTGTGGGCTCGGCGAATGAGCAGTTCTTC.

The rearrangement uses TRBV15 and TRBJ1-2, with 11 bases matching TRBD1. The CDR3 is made up of 15 amino acids. Germline CDR1 reads LNHNV; CDR2 reads YYDKDF (reference sequence). J lost 6 bases, V lost 4 bases, and 7 bases had no gene match. The DNA for the CDR3 is TGTGCCACCAGCAATTCGGACAGGGGGCATAATGGCTACACCTTC. Translated, it gives CATSNSDRGHNGYTF.

The rearrangement uses TRBV7-2 and TRBJ1-1; tentative D call: TRBD1 (6 bases). V shed 1 base and J shed 4 bases, with 7 bases lying between them. Looked up from germline, CDR1 is SGHTA and CDR2 is FQGNSA. CDR3 size: 13 residues. The CDR3, as DNA: TGTGCCAGCAGCTTAGTCAGGGGCACTGAAGCTTTCTTT. It encodes CASSLVRGTEAFF.

This chain links TRBV7-2 with TRBJ2-5; 8 bases match TRBD2. The CDR3 runs to 14 residues. J was trimmed by 3 bases and V by 1 base; bases with no gene match: 1. In germline, CDR1 is SGHTA, CDR2 FQGNSA. The DNA for the CDR3 is TGTGCCAGCAGCTTAGTTAGCGGGGAAGAGACCCAGTACTTC. The encoded protein is CASSLVSGEETQYF.

The V call is TRBV19, the J call TRBJ2-1; D perhaps matches TRBD2 (5 bases). Trimming removed 3 bases at V and 2 bases at J, with 11 bases between. Germline assignment: CDR1 LNHDA and CDR2 SQIVND (reference sequence). The CDR3 has 15 amino acids. CDR3 bases: TGTGCCAGTAGTATCGTCAGCGGTCCCTACAATGAGCAGTTCTTC. Its protein product is CASSIVSGPYNEQFF. Filled out from reference TRBV19 and TRBJ2-1, the complete variable domain reads DGGITQSPKYLFRKEGQNVTLSCEQNLNHDAMYWYRQDPGQGLRLIYYSQIVNDFQKGDIAEGYSVSREKKESFPLTVTSAQKNPTAFYLCASSIVSGPYNEQFFGPGTRLTVL.

As regards this clone: The same CDR3 is also encoded by other DNA sequences in this sample. The rearrangement links TRBV19 to TRBJ2-5; the D gene is possibly TRBD1 (6 bases). The germline CDR1 and CDR2 sequences are LNHDA and SQIVND (reference sequence). This CDR3 region has 13 residues. V dropped 7 bases and J dropped 5 bases, with 14 bases sitting between them. CDR3: CASTDAGEETQYF. CDR3 DNA sequence: TGTGCCAGTACCGACGCAGGGGAGGAGACCCAGTACTTC.

This clone was counted a single time. The rearrangement joins TRBV19 to TRBJ2-3, with unresolved D. The CDR3 loop spans 10 amino acids. CDR1 and CDR2 from the germline V gene are LNHDA and SQIVND (reference sequence). The CDR3 is CATRADTQYF. In nucleotides, the CDR3 is TGTGCTACACGGGCAGATACGCAGTATTTT.

The chain links TRBV6-5 to TRBJ2-5; tentatively, D is TRBD1 or TRBD2 (6 bases each). This CDR3 is 14 amino acids long. Germline CDR1 reads MNHEY; CDR2 reads SVGAGI. The V and J ends lost 6 bases and 4 bases respectively, with 15 bases between them. The CDR3 here is CASRGAGTRETQYF. CDR3 nucleotide sequence: TGTGCCAGCAGGGGGGCGGGGACAAGAGAGACCCAGTACTTC.

The rearrangement uses TRBV7-3 and TRBJ1-6, with D possibly being TRBD1 (6 bases). CDR1 SGHTA and CDR2 FQGTGA come from the germline V gene. The CDR3 consists of 15 residues. Trimming stripped 2 bases from V and 10 bases from J, with 15 bases between. In DNA form, the CDR3 reads TGTGCCAGCAGCTTATTAGGGCAGGGGCAGTCACCCCTCCACTTT. This codes for CASSLLGQGQSPLHF.

This chain connects TRBV28 to TRBJ1-2; D is uncertain. This CDR3 has 12 amino acids. V gave up 1 base and J gave up 8 bases, with 8 bases separating them. CDR1 and CDR2 (germline): MDHEN, SYDVKM. CDR3 in DNA: TGTGCCAGCAGTTTATCTAGGGTCGGCTACACCTTC. Translation: CASSLSRVGYTF.

The chain uses TRBV28 and TRBJ2-6; weak D call: TRBD1 (5 bases). CDR1 is MDHEN, CDR2 SYDVKM, per germline. The CDR3 totals 16 residues. With 8 bases removed from V and 0 bases from J, the gap between germline ends came to 14 bases. CDR3 residues: CASSTAFDSGANVLTF. As DNA, the CDR3 is TGTGCCAGCTCGACAGCGTTTGACTCTGGGGCCAACGTCCTGACTTTC.

The chain combines TRBV4-2 with TRBJ1-1, with D unresolved. Germline assignment: CDR1 LGHNA and CDR2 YNFKEQ. The V gene lost 1 base and the J gene lost 1 base, with 10 bases spanning the gap. The CDR3 runs to 15 residues. This CDR3 reads CASSQASTTNTEAFF. In nucleotides, the CDR3 is TGTGCCAGCAGCCAAGCGTCGACAACGAACACTGAAGCTTTCTTT.

This sequence joins TRBV27 and TRBJ2-3, with 9 bases aligning to TRBD2. The CDR3 is made up of 15 amino acids. Germline V gene data show CDR1 as MNHEY and CDR2 as SMNVEV (reference sequence). The V gene end was trimmed by 1 base and the J gene end by 7 bases; junction bases not matched to a gene: 6. The CDR3 DNA reads as TGTGCCAGCAGTTTATTGGCGGGGGGGTTTTATACGCAGTATTTT. Its translation is CASSLLAGGFYTQYF.

This clone came up once. The rearrangement joins TRBV5-1 to TRBJ2-1; the D gene is possibly TRBD1 (6 bases). Germline V CDR1 and CDR2: SGHRS, YFSETQ. Trimming removed 0 bases from V and 2 bases from J, with 6 bases in between. The length of the CDR3 is 14 residues. The CDR3 DNA follows: TGCGCCAGCAGCTTGGAGGGGGCCTACAATGAGCAGTTCTTC. Protein product: CASSLEGAYNEQFF.